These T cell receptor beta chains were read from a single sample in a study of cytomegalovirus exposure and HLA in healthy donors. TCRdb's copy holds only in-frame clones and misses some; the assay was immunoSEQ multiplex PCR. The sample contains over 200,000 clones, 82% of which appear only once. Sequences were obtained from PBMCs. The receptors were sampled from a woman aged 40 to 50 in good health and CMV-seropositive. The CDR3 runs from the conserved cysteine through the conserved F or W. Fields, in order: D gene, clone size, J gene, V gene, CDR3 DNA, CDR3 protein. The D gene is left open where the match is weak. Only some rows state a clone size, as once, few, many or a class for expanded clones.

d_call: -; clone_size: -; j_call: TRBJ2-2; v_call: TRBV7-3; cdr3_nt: TGTGCCAGCAGCTGGAGTAACACCGGGGAGCTGTTTTTT; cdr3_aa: CASSWSNTGELFF
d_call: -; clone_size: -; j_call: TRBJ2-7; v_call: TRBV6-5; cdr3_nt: TGTGCCAGCAGTTACAGGGGAAGCTCCTACGAGCAGTACTTC; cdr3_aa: CASSYRGSSYEQYF
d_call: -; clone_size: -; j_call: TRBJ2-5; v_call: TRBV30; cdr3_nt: TGTGCCTGGAGTGTAGGGGGGACAGCTAAAGAGACCCAGTACTTC; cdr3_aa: CAWSVGGTAKETQYF
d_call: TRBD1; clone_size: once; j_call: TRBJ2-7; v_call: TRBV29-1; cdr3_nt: TGCAGCTCCTTGAAGGGGCAGGGACAGACCTACTACGAGCAGTACTTC; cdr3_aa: CSSLKGQGQTYYEQYF
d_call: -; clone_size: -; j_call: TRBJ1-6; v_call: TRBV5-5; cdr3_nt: TGTGCCAGCAGCCTAACCAGGACAGACAATTCACCCCTCCACTTT; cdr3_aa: CASSLTRTDNSPLHF
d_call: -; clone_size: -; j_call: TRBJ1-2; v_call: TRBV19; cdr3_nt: TGTGCCAGTAGTATCTCCAGGGGTGGTGGCTACACCTTC; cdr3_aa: CASSISRGGGYTF
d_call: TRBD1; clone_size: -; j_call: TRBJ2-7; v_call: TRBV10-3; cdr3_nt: TGTGCCATCAGACGGGACAGGACCCCCTCCTACGAGCAGTACTTC; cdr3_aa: CAIRRDRTPSYEQYF
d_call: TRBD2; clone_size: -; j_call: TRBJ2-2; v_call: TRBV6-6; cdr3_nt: TGTGCCTCTTTGAGCGGGGGGGCCCCGAACACCGGGGAGCTGTTTTTT; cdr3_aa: CASLSGGAPNTGELFF
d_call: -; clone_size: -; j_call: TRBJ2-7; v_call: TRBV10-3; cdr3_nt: TGTGCCATCTCTCCCAGGTCCTACGAGCAGTACTTC; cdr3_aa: CAISPRSYEQYF
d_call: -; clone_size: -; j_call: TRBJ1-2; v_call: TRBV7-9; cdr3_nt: TGTGCCAGCAGCTTAAAATCGGAGACAGGTAGCTACACCTTC; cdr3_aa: CASSLKSETGSYTF
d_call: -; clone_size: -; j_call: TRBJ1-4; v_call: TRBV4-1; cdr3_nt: TGCGCCAGCAGCCAAGCCCATCTCAGGGAAAATGAAAAACTGTTTTTT; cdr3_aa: CASSQAHLRENEKLFF
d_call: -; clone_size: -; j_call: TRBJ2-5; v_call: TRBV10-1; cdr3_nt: TGCGCCAGCAGTCGAGACAATCCAGGGGAGACCCAGTACTTC; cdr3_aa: CASSRDNPGETQYF
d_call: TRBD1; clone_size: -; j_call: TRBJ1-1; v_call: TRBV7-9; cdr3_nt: TGTGCCAGCAGCTGGCGACAGGGGGCCGGTGACACTGAAGCTTTCTTT; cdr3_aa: CASSWRQGAGDTEAFF
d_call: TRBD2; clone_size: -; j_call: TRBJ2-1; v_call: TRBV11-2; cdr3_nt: TGTGCCAGCAGCTTAGATCTTAGTAGCGGGAGTTACAATGAGCAGTTCTTC; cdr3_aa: CASSLDLSSGSYNEQFF
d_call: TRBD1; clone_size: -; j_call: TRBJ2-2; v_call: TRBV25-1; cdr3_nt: TGTGCCAGCACTAGGGGACCCGGGACAGGGAACACCGGGGAGCTGTTTTTT; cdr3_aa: CASTRGPGTGNTGELFF
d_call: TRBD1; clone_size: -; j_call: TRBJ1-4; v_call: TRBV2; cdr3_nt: TGTGCCAGCAGTTCCAGACAGGGCGGTAATGAAAAACTGTTTTTT; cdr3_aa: CASSSRQGGNEKLFF
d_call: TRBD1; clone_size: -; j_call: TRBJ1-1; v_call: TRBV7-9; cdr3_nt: TGTGCCAGCAGGCCGGGACAGGGAATGAACACTGAAGCTTTCTTT; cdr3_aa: CASRPGQGMNTEAFF
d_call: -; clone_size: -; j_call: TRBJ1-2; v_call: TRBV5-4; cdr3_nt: TGTGCCAGCAGCGGTACAGGGAACTATGGCTACACCTTC; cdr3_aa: CASSGTGNYGYTF
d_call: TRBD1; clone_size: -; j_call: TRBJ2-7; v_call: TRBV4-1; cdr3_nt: TGCGCCAGCAGCCTCCGGGACAGTTCTTCCTACGAGCAGTACTTC; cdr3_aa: CASSLRDSSSYEQYF
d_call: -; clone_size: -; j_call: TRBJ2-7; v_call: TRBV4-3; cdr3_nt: TGCGCCAGCAGCCAGGAATACAGGGCCTCCTACGAGCAGTACTTC; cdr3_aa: CASSQEYRASYEQYF
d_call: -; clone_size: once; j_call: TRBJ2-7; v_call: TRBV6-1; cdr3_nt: TGTGCCAGCAGTGTAGAGGATCAATCCTACGAGCAGTACTTC; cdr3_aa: CASSVEDQSYEQYF
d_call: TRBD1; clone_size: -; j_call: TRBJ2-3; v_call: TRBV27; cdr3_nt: TGTGCCAGCAGTCTCCGGGACAGCAACGCAGATACGCAGTATTTT; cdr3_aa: CASSLRDSNADTQYF
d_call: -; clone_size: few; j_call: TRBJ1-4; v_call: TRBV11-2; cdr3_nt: TGTGCCAGCAGTTTAGTACGGTCTAATGAAAAACTGTTTTTT; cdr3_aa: CASSLVRSNEKLFF
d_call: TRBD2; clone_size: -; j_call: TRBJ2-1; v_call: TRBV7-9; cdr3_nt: TGTGCCAGCAGATCCGGGACGGGAGATAGCGGGAGGGATTACAATGAGCAGTTCTTC; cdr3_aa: CASRSGTGDSGRDYNEQFF
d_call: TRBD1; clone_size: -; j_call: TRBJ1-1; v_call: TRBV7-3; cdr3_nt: TGTGCCAGCAGCTTAAGTCCGACAGGGATGAACACTGAAGCTTTCTTT; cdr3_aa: CASSLSPTGMNTEAFF
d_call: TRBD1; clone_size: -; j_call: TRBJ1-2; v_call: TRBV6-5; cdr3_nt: TGTGCCAGCAGGTCCACCGGGACAGGAACAGGCTACACCTTC; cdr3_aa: CASRSTGTGTGYTF
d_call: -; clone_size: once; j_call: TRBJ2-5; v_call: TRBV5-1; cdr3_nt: TGCGCCAGCAGCTTGTACGCCGACGCCGGGGCCCAGTACTTC; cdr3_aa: CASSLYADAGAQYF
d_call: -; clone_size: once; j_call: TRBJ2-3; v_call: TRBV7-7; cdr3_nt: TGTGCCAGCTCCGCGGGGCTCACAGATACGCAGTATTTT; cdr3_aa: CASSAGLTDTQYF
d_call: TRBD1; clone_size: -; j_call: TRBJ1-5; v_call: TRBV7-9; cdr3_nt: TGTGCCAGCAGCTTAGGTGCAGGGGGCGACCAGCCCCAGCATTTT; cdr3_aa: CASSLGAGGDQPQHF
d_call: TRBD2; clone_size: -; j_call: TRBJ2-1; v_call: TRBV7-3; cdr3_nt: TGTGCCAGCAGCGCTAGCGGAACCTACAATGAGCAGTTCTTC; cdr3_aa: CASSASGTYNEQFF
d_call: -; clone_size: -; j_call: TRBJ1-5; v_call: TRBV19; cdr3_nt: TGTGCCAGTAGTATCCCCCGTCGCGGCCAGCATTTT; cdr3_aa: CASSIPRRGQHF
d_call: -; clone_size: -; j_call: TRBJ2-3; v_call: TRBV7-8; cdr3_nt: TGTGCCAGCAGCACCTCGGGGAACAGAAATACGCAGTATTTT; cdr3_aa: CASSTSGNRNTQYF
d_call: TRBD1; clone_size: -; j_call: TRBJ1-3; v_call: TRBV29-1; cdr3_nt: TGCAGCGTTAGGACAGGGGGCGGAAACACCATATATTTT; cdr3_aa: CSVRTGGGNTIYF
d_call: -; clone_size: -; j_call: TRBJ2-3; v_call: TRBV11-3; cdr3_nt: TGTGCCAGCAGCTTAGCTCCAGCGGTCGGGCAAGATACGCAGTATTTT; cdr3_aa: CASSLAPAVGQDTQYF
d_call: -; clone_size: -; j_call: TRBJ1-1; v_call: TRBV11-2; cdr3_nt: TGTGCCAGCAGCTTAGTAGCGGCGGAGGCGGGCACTGAAGCTTTCTTT; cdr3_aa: CASSLVAAEAGTEAFF
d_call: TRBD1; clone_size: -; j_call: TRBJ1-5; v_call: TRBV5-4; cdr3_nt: TGTGCCAGCAGCTGGGGGACAGGACAGAATCAGCCCCAGCATTTT; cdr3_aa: CASSWGTGQNQPQHF
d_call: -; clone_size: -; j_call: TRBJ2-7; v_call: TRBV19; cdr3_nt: TGTGCCAGTAGTGCGGGAAGGTCCTACGAGCAGTACTTC; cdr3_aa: CASSAGRSYEQYF
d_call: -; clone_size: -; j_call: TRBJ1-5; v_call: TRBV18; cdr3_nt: TGTGCCAGCTCACCAAGGTCTGGGGTCGGGAGGGATCAGCCCCAGCATTTT; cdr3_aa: CASSPRSGVGRDQPQHF
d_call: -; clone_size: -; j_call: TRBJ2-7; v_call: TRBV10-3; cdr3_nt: TGTGCCATCAGTGAGCCACCCTGGACAGCAGATTACGAGCAGTACTTC; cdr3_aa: CAISEPPWTADYEQYF
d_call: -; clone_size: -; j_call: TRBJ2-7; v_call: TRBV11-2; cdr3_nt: TGTGCCAGCAGCTTAGATCCAGGGGCTTCCTACGAGCAGTACTTC; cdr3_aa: CASSLDPGASYEQYF
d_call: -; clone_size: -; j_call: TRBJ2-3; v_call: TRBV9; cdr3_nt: TGTGCCAGCAGCGTAGAGGGGGGAGGGCCAGATACGCAGTATTTT; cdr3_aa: CASSVEGGGPDTQYF
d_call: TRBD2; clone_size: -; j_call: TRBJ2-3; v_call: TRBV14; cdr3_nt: TGTGCCAGCAGCCCGGGACTAGCCCCTAGCACAGATACGCAGTATTTT; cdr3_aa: CASSPGLAPSTDTQYF
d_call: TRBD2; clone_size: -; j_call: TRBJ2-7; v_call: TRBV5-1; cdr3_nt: TGCGCCAGCAGCTTGGACCCGGGACTAGCGGGAGTAGAGCAGTACTTC; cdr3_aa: CASSLDPGLAGVEQYF
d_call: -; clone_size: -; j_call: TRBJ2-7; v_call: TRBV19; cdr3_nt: TGTGCCAGTACCGACCCGGCGGTGGACGAGCAGTACTTC; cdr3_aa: CASTDPAVDEQYF
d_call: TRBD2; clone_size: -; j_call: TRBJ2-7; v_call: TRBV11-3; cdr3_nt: TGTGCCAGCAGCACTAGCGGAACCTACGAGCAGTACTTC; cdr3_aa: CASSTSGTYEQYF
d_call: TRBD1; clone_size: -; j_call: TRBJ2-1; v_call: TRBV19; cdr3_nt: TGTGCCAGTAGTATCCTTAGGGGACAGGGAACAGACAATGAGCAGTTCTTC; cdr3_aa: CASSILRGQGTDNEQFF